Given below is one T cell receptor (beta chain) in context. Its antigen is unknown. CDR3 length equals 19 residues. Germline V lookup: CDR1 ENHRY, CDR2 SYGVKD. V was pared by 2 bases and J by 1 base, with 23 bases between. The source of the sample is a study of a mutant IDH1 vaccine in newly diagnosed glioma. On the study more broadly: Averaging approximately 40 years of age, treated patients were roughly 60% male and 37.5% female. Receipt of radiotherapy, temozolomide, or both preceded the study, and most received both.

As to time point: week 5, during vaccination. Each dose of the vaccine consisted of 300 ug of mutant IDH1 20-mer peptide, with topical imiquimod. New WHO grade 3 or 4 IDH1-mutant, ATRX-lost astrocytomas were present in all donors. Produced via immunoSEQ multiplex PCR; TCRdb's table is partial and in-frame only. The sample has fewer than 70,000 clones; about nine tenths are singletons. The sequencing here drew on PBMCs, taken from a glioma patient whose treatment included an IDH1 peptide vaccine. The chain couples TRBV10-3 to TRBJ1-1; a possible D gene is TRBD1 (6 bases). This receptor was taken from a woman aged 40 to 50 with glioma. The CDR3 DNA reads TGTGCCATCAGTGAGGGTCCTTCTAAGGGGGGCCGAGAGAACACTGAAGCTTTCTTT. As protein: CAISEGPSKGGRENTEAFF.